This T cell receptor (beta chain) was recovered during a study of T-cell reconstitution after alpha-beta-depleted transplantation in children. Study observations and caveats: Some patients' high day-60 TCRbeta diversity was attributed to recipient cells surviving conditioning. Alpha-beta T cells present about two months after transplant were reported to originate from several hundred expanded graft clones. Most T-cell counts and diversity one year after the transplant came from T cells that were newly produced.

Germline loops: CDR1 KGHSH, CDR2 LQKENI. The CDR3 is made up of 17 amino acids. V was clipped by 4 bases and J by 3 bases; unmatched bases: 12. As regards this clonotype: Its antigen is as yet unknown.

This sample's TCRbeta library carried unique molecular identifier barcodes. A single record per CDR3 protein comes from TCRdb applying MiXCR to the PCR reads. Counted here are 81,000 or so distinct CDR3 sequences, about 16% occurring once; the ten biggest clones make up 20%. The V gene is TRBV18, the J gene TRBJ2-4, with TRBD1 matching over 7 bases. This TCR was recovered from a male patient between 2 and 15 years old who had a stem cell transplant for acute lymphoblastic leukemia, so the T cells may come from the graft donor. This specimen was PBMCs, mostly from graft donor cells, taken 180 days after TCRalphabeta/CD19-depleted stem cell transplant. The chain's CDR3 is CASSRSLPGTVKNIQYF. The DNA of the CDR3 is TGTGCCAGCTCACGATCTTTACCCGGGACAGTCAAAAACATTCAGTACTTC.